This T cell receptor beta chain came from a study of CD8+CD57+ T cells in acquired aplastic anemia. Study context: DNA per sorted CD4+ or CD8+ sample ranged roughly 0.19 to 30 ug, averaging roughly 3.5 ug.

Germline CDR1 is LNHDA and CDR2 is SQIVND (reference sequence). The CDR3 totals 16 residues. The V segment lost 6 bases and the J segment 0 bases; nucleotides outside the gene matches: 11. TCR beta VDJ and CDR3 profiling used genomic DNA as template. Each CDR3 protein is one row after TCRdb ran MiXCR on the reads. The repertoire has about 190,000 distinct CDR3 sequences, less than 65% of them found once; the top ten carry about 17%. The chain links TRBV19 to TRBJ2-7; 7 bases line up with TRBD1. This receptor was identified in a human donor in good health, serving as a control. The sequenced sample was sorted CD4+, CD8+, or CD8+CD57+ T cells (not recorded which) from PBMCs. CDR3 in amino acids: CASSNTPQGVSYEQYF. CDR3 in DNA: TGTGCCAGTAGCAATACCCCCCAGGGGGTCTCCTACGAGCAGTACTTC.